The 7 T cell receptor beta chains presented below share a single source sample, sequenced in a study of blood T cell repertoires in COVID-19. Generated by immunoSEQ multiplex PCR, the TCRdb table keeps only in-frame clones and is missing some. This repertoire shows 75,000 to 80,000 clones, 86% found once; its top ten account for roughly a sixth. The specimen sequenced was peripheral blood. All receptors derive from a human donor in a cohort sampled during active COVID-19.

CDR3 in amino acids: CASSSGRASLAKNIQYF. CDR3 nucleotides: TGTGCCAGCAGCTCTGGGAGGGCATCCCTAGCCAAAAACATTCAGTACTTC. This rearrangement joins TRBV7-8 to TRBJ2-4; 7 nucleotides align to TRBD2. The length of the CDR3 is 17 residues. Per germline, CDR1 SGHVS and CDR2 FQNEAQ. Unmatched junction bases numbered 9, after V lost 4 bases and J lost 0 bases.

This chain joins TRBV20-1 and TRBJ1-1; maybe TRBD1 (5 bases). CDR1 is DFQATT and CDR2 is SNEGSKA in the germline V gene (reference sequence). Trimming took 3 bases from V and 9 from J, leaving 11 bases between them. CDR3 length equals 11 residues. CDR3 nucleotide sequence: TGCAGTGCTAGCGCTGGACATCAAGCTTTCTTT. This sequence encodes CSASAGHQAFF.

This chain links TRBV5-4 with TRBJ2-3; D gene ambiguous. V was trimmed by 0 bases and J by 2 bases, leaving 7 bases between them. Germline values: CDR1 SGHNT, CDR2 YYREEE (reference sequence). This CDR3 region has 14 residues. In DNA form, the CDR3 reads TGTGCCAGCAGCTTGGATAGATTCACAGATACGCAGTATTTT. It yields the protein CASSLDRFTDTQYF. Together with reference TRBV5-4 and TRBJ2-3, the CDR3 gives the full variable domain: ETGVTQSPTHLIKTRGQQVTLRCSSQSGHNTVSWYQQALGQGPQFIFQYYREEENGRGNFPPRFSGLQFPNYSSELNVNALELDDSALYLCASSLDRFTDTQYFGPGTRLTVL.

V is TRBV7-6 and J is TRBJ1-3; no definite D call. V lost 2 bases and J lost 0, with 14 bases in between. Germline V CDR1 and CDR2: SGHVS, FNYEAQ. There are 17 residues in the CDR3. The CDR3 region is CASSLRVGGDSGNTIYF. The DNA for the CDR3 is TGTGCCAGCAGCTTACGTGTCGGAGGAGACTCTGGAAACACCATATATTTT.

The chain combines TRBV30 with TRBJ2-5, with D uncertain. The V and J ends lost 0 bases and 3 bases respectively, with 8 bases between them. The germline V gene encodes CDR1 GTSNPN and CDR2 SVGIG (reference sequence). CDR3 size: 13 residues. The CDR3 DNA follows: TGTGCCTGGAGTGTACACCTCGAAGAGACCCAGTACTTC. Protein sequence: CAWSVHLEETQYF.

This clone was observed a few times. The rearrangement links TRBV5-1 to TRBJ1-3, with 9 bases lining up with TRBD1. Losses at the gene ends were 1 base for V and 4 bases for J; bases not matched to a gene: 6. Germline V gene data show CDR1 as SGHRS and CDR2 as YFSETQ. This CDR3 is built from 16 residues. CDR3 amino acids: CASSLTPDRGGNTIYF. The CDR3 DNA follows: TGCGCCAGCAGCTTGACCCCGGACAGGGGAGGAAACACCATATATTTT.

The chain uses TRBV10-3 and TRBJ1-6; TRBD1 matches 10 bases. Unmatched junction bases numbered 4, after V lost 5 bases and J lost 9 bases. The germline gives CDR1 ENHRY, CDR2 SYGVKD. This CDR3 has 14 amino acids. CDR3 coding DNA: TGTGCCATCAGTCGGGACAGGGGCGGTTCACCCCTCCACTTT. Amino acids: CAISRDRGGSPLHF.